The 7 T cell receptor beta chains listed next were all sequenced from one sample in a study of patients and donors after allogeneic stem cell transplantation. One entry per CDR3 protein results from TCRdb running MiXCR on the RT-PCR reads. The table shows 150,000 to 200,000 distinct CDR3 sequences, with 30% occurring only once. Sample: blood, either unsorted or a sorted T cell fraction (not recorded which). The receptors come from a human donor who was either an allogeneic HSCT recipient or a stem cell or donor lymphocyte infusion donor (not recorded which). It is not recorded whose cells these are; they may come from a transplant donor.

The chain is built from TRBV12-3 or TRBV12-4 and TRBJ2-5; 9 bases are shared with TRBD2. J gave up 2 bases and V 3 bases, and 4 bases lay outside the gene matches. The CDR3 extends over 15 amino acids. CDR3 protein: CASSFRRGGQETQYF. For the CDR3, the DNA is TGTGCCAGCAGTTTTCGGCGGGGGGGACAAGAGACCCAGTACTTC.

The genes are TRBV16 and TRBJ1-2, with D perhaps TRBD1 (6 bases). V was cut by 4 bases and J by 0 bases, with 15 bases left in between. Germline loops: CDR1 KGHSY, CDR2 FQNENV. This CDR3 region has 16 residues. CDR3 nucleotide sequence: TGTGCCAGCAGCCCCCCCCGGGGACAAGCTAACTATGGCTACACCTTC. Translated: CASSPPRGQANYGYTF. Full variable domain (remainder filled in from reference TRBV16 and TRBJ1-2): GEEVAQTPKHLVRGEGQKAKLYCAPIKGHSYVFWYQQVLKNEFKFLISFQNENVFDETGMPKERFSAKCLPNSPCSLEIQATKLEDSAVYFCASSPPRGQANYGYTFGSGTRLTVV.

The chain carries TRBV20-1 and TRBJ1-5, with D tentatively TRBD1 (5 bases). CDR3 size: 13 residues. V lost 3 bases, J lost 2 bases, and 8 bases lay in between. From germline, CDR1 is DFQATT and CDR2 SNEGSKA (reference sequence). This CDR3 is CSARGDRNQPQHF. Written as DNA, the CDR3 is TGCAGTGCTAGGGGGGATCGCAATCAGCCCCAGCATTTT.

The genes are TRBV6-2 or TRBV6-3 and TRBJ2-7, with D possibly being TRBD2 (5 bases). The CDR3 has 16 amino acids. Germline values: CDR1 MNHEY, CDR2 SVGEGT. V was trimmed by 0 bases and J by 1 base, leaving 13 bases between them. The DNA for the CDR3 is TGTGCCAGCAGTTACTCGACTAAATCATATTCCTACGAGCAGTACTTC. Translation gives CASSYSTKSYSYEQYF.

This CDR3 reads CASSLLAGGPGYTGELFF. CDR3 in DNA: TGTGCCAGCAGCTTATTAGCGGGAGGGCCCGGGTATACCGGGGAGCTGTTTTTT. V usage is TRBV7-6 and J usage is TRBJ2-2; 11 bases align to TRBD2. The CDR3 contains 18 residues. CDR1 is SGHVS and CDR2 is FNYEAQ in the germline V gene. J was trimmed by 5 bases and V by 2 bases; bases with no gene match: 10.

V usage is TRBV3-1 and J usage is TRBJ1-5; no clear D gene. Germline V gene lookup returns CDR1 LGHDT and CDR2 YNNKEL (reference sequence). The CDR3 length is 13 residues. V gave up 6 bases and J gave up 8 bases, with 14 bases separating them. The CDR3: CASSQWFHEPQHF. The CDR3 DNA sequence: TGTGCCAGCAGTCAGTGGTTTCACGAGCCCCAGCATTTT. The full variable domain, rest sourced from reference TRBV3-1 and TRBJ1-5, is DTAVSQTPKYLVTQMGNDKSIKCEQNLGHDTMYWYKQDSKKFLKIMFSYNNKELIINETVPNRFSPKSPDKAHLNLHINSLELGDSAVYFCASSQWFHEPQHFGDGTRLSIL.

The chain joins TRBV20-1 to TRBJ2-5; no reliable D call. Trimming took 6 bases from V and 7 from J, leaving 12 bases between them. This CDR3 spans 11 amino acids. The germline V gene encodes CDR1 DFQATT and CDR2 SNEGSKA (reference sequence). CDR3 sequence: CSAPVGSTQYF. CDR3 sequence (DNA): TGCAGTGCCCCCGTGGGGTCGACCCAGTACTTC.